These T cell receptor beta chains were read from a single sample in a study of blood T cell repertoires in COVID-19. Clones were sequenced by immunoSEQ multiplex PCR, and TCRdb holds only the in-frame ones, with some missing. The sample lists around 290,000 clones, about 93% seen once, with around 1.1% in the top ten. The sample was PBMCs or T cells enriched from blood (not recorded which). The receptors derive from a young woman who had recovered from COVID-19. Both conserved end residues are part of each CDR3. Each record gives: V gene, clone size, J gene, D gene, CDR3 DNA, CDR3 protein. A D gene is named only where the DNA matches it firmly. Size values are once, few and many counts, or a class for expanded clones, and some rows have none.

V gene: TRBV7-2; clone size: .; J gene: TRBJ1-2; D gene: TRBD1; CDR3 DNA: TGTGCCAGCAGCGTTACAGGGGGCGGCTATGGCTACACCTTC; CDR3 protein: CASSVTGGGYGYTF
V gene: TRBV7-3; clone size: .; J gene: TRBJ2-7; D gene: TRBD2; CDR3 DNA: TGTGCCAGCAGCTTAACGTCTGGACTAGCGGGGGAAAAGCAGTACTTC; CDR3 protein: CASSLTSGLAGEKQYF
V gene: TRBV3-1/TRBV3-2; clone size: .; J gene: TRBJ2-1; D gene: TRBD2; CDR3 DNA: TGTGCCAGCAGCCAAGACGGGTCTAGCGGGAGTGGCAATGAGCAGTTCTTC; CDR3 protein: CASSQDGSSGSGNEQFF
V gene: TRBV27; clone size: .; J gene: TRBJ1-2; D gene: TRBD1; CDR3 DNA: TGTGCCAGCAGTTTCCGTTCAGGGGGGCTCGGCTACACCTTC; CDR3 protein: CASSFRSGGLGYTF
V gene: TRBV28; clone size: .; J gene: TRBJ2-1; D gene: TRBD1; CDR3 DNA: TGTGCCAGCAGCAGATGGACAGGGGGCTCCTACAATGAGCAGTTCTTC; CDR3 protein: CASSRWTGGSYNEQFF
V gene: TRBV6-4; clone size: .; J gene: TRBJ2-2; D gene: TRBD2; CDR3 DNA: TGTGCCAGCAGTGACTCTAGCGGGAGCACCGGGGAGCTGTTTTTT; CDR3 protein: CASSDSSGSTGELFF
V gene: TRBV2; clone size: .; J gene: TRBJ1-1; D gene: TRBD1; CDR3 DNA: TGTGCCAGCAGCGCCGAACAGGGGGCCCTGAACACTGAAGCTTTCTTT; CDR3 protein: CASSAEQGALNTEAFF
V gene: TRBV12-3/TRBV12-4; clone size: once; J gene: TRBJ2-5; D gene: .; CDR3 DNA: TGTGCCAGCAGGCTAGCGGAGACCCAGTACTTC; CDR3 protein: CASRLAETQYF
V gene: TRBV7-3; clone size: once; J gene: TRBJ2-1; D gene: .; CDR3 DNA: TGTGCCAGCAGCTTAGGAGTGGGTAGGGGTGAGCAGTTCTTC; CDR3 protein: CASSLGVGRGEQFF
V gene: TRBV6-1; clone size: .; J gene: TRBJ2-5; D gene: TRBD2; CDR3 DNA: TGTGCCAGCAGTGAAATCCCTCGGACTAGCGGGCGAGAGACCCAGTACTTC; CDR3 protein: CASSEIPRTSGRETQYF
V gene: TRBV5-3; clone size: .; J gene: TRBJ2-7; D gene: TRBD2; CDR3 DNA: TGTGCCAGAAGCTTGGATGGCCTCCGAGCGGGAGGGAACCACGAGCAGTACTTC; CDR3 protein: CARSLDGLRAGGNHEQYF
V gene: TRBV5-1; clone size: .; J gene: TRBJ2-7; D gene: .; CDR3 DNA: TGCGCCAGCAGCTTGTCGAGGGAAGAACGATACGAGCAGTACTTC; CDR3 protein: CASSLSREERYEQYF
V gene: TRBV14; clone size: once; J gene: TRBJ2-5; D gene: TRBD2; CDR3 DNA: TGTGCCAGCAGCCCTCTCATCGGACTAGCGGGATTGAGACAAGAGACCCAGTACTTC; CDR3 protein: CASSPLIGLAGLRQETQYF
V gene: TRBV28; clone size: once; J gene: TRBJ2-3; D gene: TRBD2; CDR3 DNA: TGTGCCAGCAGACTATACCTAGCGGGAATGGGGACAGATACGCAGTATTTT; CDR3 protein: CASRLYLAGMGTDTQYF
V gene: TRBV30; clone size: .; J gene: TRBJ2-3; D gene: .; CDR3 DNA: TGTGCCTGGAGTGAGGGGCCAGGTACCACAGATACGCAGTATTTT; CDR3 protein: CAWSEGPGTTDTQYF
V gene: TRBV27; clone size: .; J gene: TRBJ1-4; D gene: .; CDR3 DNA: TGTGCCAGCAGTTTATTAGGGGTTAATGAAAAACTGTTTTTT; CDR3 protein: CASSLLGVNEKLFF
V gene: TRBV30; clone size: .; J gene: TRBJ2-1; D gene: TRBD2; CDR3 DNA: TGTGCCTGGAGCCCCACACTAGCGGATGAGCAGTTCTTC; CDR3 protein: CAWSPTLADEQFF
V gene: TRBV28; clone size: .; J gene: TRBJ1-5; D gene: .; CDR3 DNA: TGTGCCAGCAGCCCGACCCCAGGGAGGGGAGGTAATCAGCCCCAGCATTTT; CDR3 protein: CASSPTPGRGGNQPQHF
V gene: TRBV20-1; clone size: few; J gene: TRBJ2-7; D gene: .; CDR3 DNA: TGCAGTGCTAGTATTGGGGCTGGCTCCTACGAGCAGTACTTC; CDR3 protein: CSASIGAGSYEQYF
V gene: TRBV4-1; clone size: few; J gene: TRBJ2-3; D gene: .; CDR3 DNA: TGCGCCAGCAGCGTTGACACCCCCACAGATACGCAGTATTTT; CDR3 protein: CASSVDTPTDTQYF
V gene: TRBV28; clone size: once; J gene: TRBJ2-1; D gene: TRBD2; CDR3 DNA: TGTGCCTCGACTAGCGGGACCTACAATGAGCAGTTCTTC; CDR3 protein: CASTSGTYNEQFF
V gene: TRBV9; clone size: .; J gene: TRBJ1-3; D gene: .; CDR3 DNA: TGTGCCAGCAGCGTAGCTCCCTCGGGGGTAGGGGACACCATATATTTT; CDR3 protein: CASSVAPSGVGDTIYF
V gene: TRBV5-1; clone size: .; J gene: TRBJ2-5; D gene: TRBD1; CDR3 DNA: TGCGCCAGCGGGGGTAGACAGGGAAGCTCGGAGACCCAGTACTTC; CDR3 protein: CASGGRQGSSETQYF
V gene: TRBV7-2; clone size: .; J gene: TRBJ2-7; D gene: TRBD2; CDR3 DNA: TGTGCCAGCAGCCTCGGACTGGGACTAGCGGGAGGTCTTTCCTACGAGCAGTACTTC; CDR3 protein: CASSLGLGLAGGLSYEQYF
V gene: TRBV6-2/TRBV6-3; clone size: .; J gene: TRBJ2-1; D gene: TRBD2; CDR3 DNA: TGTGCCAGCAGCGCCGGGACTACCTACAATGAGCAGTTCTTC; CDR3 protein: CASSAGTTYNEQFF
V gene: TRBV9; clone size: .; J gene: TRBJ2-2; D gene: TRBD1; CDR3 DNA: TGTGCCAGCAGCCCACGAACAGGGGAGAACACCGGGGAGCTGTTTTTT; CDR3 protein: CASSPRTGENTGELFF
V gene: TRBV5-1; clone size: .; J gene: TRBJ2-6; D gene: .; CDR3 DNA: TGCGCCAGCAGCTTGGAAGGGGCTGGGGCCAACGTCCTGACTTTC; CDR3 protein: CASSLEGAGANVLTF
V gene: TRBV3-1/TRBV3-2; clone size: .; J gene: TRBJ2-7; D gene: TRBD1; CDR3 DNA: TGTGCCAGCAGCGTTTTGCCGGGACAGGGGGCATTCGAGCAGTACTTC; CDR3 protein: CASSVLPGQGAFEQYF
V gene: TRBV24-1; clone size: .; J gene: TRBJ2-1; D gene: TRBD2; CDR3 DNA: TGTGCCACCAGTGATCCCGGGACTAGCGGCCCCCGCTCCTACAATGAGCAGTTCTTC; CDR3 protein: CATSDPGTSGPRSYNEQFF